The sample holds many counts of the clone carrying this TCR beta chain. Antigen specificity is unknown. TCRdb re-called the reads with MiXCR, one entry per CDR3 protein. Seen here are about 130,000 distinct CDR3 sequences, 20% to 30% observed once, and the top ten hold 30% to 40%. The sample is drawn from a study of T cell repertoires in cytomegalovirus infection. General study findings and limits: Identification of carriers of CMV plus the relevant HLA was performed using cumulative public TCR beta family frequency. HLA-C-restricted, CMV-specific TCR beta clonotypes were dominant ex vivo.

This receptor was obtained from a human donor in good health (CMV status not recorded). Some clones in this sample may be carry-over from other donors' samples. The sequencing sample was made of PBMCs, sequenced either directly or after in vitro stimulation (not recorded which).

CDR3 residues: CASSLGATNEKLFF. For the CDR3, the DNA is TGTGCCAGCAGTTTGGGGGCAACTAATGAAAAACTGTTTTTT. The V gene is TRBV27, the J gene TRBJ1-4; D possibly corresponds to TRBD1 (5 bases). Germline V gives CDR1 MNHEY, CDR2 SMNVEV (reference sequence). The CDR3 sequence is 14 residues long. V shed 3 bases and J shed 0 bases, with 5 bases lying between them.